The sequence of this T cell receptor (beta chain) was determined in a study of shared clonotypes between healthy human individuals. Findings and caveats of the study: When compared with the clonotypes that were shared by all four sorted-subset donors, the non-shared clonotypes turned out to have lower generation probabilities. Large depth notwithstanding, sorted-subset sequencing proved incomplete by rarefaction.

A note on this clone: The antigen is not known.

TCRdb keeps only in-frame clones here, not all; method: immunoSEQ multiplex PCR. The data contain some 2,000,000 clones, approximately 95% of them singletons. V was clipped by 0 bases and J by 0 bases, with 9 bases between them. The CDR3 runs to 16 residues. Germline V gene sequence: CDR1 MRHNA, CDR2 SNTAGT. The receptor comes from a man younger than 35 in good health. This chain connects TRBV6-4 to TRBJ2-1; D is uncertain. What was sequenced was naive CD4+ T cells sorted from blood. Subset given: CD45RA+ positively selected. This CDR3 is CASSDSALRSYNEQFF. As DNA, the CDR3 is TGTGCCAGCAGTGACTCCGCCCTTCGCTCCTACAATGAGCAGTTCTTC.